This TCR beta chain was sequenced for a study of cytomegalovirus exposure and HLA in healthy donors. Study-level findings and limits: Analysis was carried out at a later point, and it linked a missense DCLRE1C variant to TCR beta V- and J-gene trimming. Across donors, presence/absence analyses took sequencing depth to be roughly uniform. HLA restriction was apparent for most CMV-associated TCR beta chains in a later analysis. A later analysis showed that HLA-associated TCR beta chains had undergone more clonal expansion than equally common others.

Germline CDR1 is SNHLY and CDR2 is FYNNEI. This CDR3 comprises 14 residues. Unmatched junction bases numbered 0, after V lost 1 base and J lost 4 bases. The study ran its PCR with 60 Vbeta and 13 Jbeta primers. The repertoire was sequenced with immunoSEQ multiplex PCR; TCRdb's copy has only in-frame clones and lacks some. The table includes roughly 220,000 clones, approximately 78% detected once. This clone was counted only a few times. As yet, its antigen is unknown. This receptor was taken from a woman in her 40s in good health and CMV-seronegative. The sequenced sample consisted of PBMCs. The gene calls are TRBV2 and TRBJ1-1, with 10 bases identical to TRBD1. CDR3 residues: CASSEGTGGTEAFF. CDR3 in DNA: TGTGCCAGCAGTGAAGGGACAGGGGGCACTGAAGCTTTCTTT.